This T cell receptor (beta chain) was identified in a study of shared clonotypes between healthy human individuals. Overall study context: CD8 memory received one plate per donor, CD8 naive two, CD4 memory three and CD4 naive three. Study conclusions and caveats: A handful of donors showed sharing of approximately 5% of naive CD4 clonotypes. Investigators collected only blood, and repertoires in tissues likely differ. Naive subsets, compared against memory subsets, generally had larger estimated richness values.

From germline, CDR1 is LNHDA and CDR2 SQIVND (reference sequence). The length of the CDR3 is 13 residues. V lost 6 bases, J lost 5 bases, and 5 bases stayed unmatched. Produced via immunoSEQ multiplex PCR; TCRdb's table is partial and in-frame only. The sample holds some 1.4 million clones, roughly 96% seen once. With respect to this clone: What it recognizes is unknown.

Material for sequencing was naive CD4+ T cells sorted from blood. This sample's subset: CD45RA+ positively selected. The chain joins TRBV19 to TRBJ2-7; TRBD1 agrees at 9 bases. This receptor was taken from a man aged 25 to 40 in good health. The DNA for the CDR3 is TGTGCCAGTAGAAACCGGGACAGGGACGAGCAGTACTTC. It encodes CASRNRDRDEQYF.